The 27 T cell receptor beta chains in this list originate from one sample, sequenced in a study of T cells after posttransplantation cyclophosphamide. The assay was immunoSEQ multiplex PCR, and TCRdb's table has in-frame clones only and misses some. The sample yields nearly 3,500 clones, nearly 97% seen once. The sequenced material came from naive CD8+ T cells sorted from PBMCs. Receptor source: a woman in her fifties or sixties in good health and a related stem cell transplant donor.

This rearrangement joins TRBV27 to TRBJ1-2; a possible D gene is TRBD1 (6 bases). Trimming removed 3 bases at V and 4 bases at J, with 27 bases between. The CDR3 is 19 amino acids. Germline V gene lookup returns CDR1 MNHEY and CDR2 SMNVEV (reference sequence). The DNA for the CDR3 is TGTGCCAGCAGTTTCAAGGGGGTGATTCTAACTGGTTCTGTCTATGGCTACACCTTC. Its translation: CASSFKGVILTGSVYGYTF.

J is TRBJ2-1 and V is TRBV19; D is undetermined. The CDR3 spans 14 residues. CDR1 and CDR2 from the germline V gene are LNHDA and SQIVND (reference sequence). V lost 5 bases to trimming and J lost 0 bases, with 8 bases between them. The CDR3: CASSAIGSYNEQFF. The CDR3 bases are TGTGCCAGTAGTGCGATCGGCTCCTACAATGAGCAGTTCTTC.

This clone has just one count. The CDR3 sequence: CASSKDRGSTDTQYF. Here the CDR3 DNA reads TGTGCCAGCAGCAAGGACCGGGGATCCACAGATACGCAGTATTTT. The chain carries TRBV5-5 and TRBJ2-3, with D possibly matching TRBD2 (5 bases). The V and J ends lost 4 bases and 2 bases respectively, with 14 bases between them. Germline CDR1 is SGHKS and CDR2 is YYEKEE (reference sequence). This CDR3 spans 15 amino acids. Full variable domain (missing parts from reference TRBV5-5 and TRBJ2-3): DAGVTQSPTHLIKTRGQQVTLRCSPISGHKSVSWYQQVLGQGPQFIFQYYEKEERGRGNFPDRFSARQFPNYSSELNVNALLLGDSALYLCASSKDRGSTDTQYFGPGTRLTVL.

The chain is built from TRBV4-1 and TRBJ2-1; 14 bases are a match to TRBD2. The CDR3 is 15 amino acids. The junction had 6 bases not matched to a gene; V was cut back by 2 bases and J by 12 bases. Germline V gene sequence: CDR1 MGHRA, CDR2 YSYEKL. CDR3 sequence reads: CASSQKRGLAGVQFF. The CDR3 DNA follows: TGCGCCAGCAGCCAAAAGAGGGGACTAGCGGGAGTGCAGTTCTTC.

The J gene is TRBJ1-1, the V gene TRBV27, with a possible D match to TRBD1 (6 bases). The germline V and J ends were trimmed by 1 base and 5 bases, with 11 bases remaining between them. The germline CDR1 and CDR2 sequences are MNHEY and SMNVEV (reference sequence). The CDR3 consists of 14 residues. In DNA form, the CDR3 reads TGTGCCAGCAGTTTATTAGGGGGGGAGACTGAAGCTTTCTTT. Translated, it gives CASSLLGGETEAFF.

V gene TRBV27 combines with J gene TRBJ2-1; maybe TRBD2 (6 bases). The CDR3 is 14 amino acids. Germline values: CDR1 MNHEY, CDR2 SMNVEV (reference sequence). Trimming took off 5 bases at V and 5 bases at J, with 13 bases between the two ends. CDR3 nucleotide sequence: TGTGCCAGCAGTCGTAGTGGGGAGGACAATGAGCAGTTCTTC. Translated: CASSRSGEDNEQFF.

This chain connects TRBV6-6 to TRBJ2-1; 15 nucleotides line up with TRBD2. The germline CDR1 and CDR2 sequences are MNHNY and SVGAGI (reference sequence). There are 15 residues in the CDR3. J gave up 10 bases and V 5 bases, and 6 bases lay outside the gene matches. The CDR3 DNA reads TGTGCCAGCAGTGCACAGGGACTAGCGGGAGGAGAGCAGTTCTTC. This encodes CASSAQGLAGGEQFF.

V usage is TRBV9 and J usage is TRBJ1-4; D uncertain. The CDR3 sequence is 13 residues long. V was trimmed by 0 bases and J by 10 bases, leaving 10 bases between them. Germline CDR1 is SGDLS and CDR2 is YYNGEE. CDR3 in DNA: TGTGCCAGCAGCGTAGGGAGGGAGGGAAAACTGTTTTTT. It yields the protein CASSVGREGKLFF. The full variable domain, completed using reference TRBV9 and TRBJ1-4, is DSGVTQTPKHLITATGQRVTLRCSPRSGDLSVYWYQQSLDQGLQFLIQYYNGEERAKGNILERFSAQQFPDLHSELNLSSLELGDSALYFCASSVGREGKLFFGSGTQLSVL.

This chain links TRBV9 with TRBJ2-3, with D maybe TRBD2 (5 bases). V lost 0 bases, J lost 1 base, and 12 bases lay in between. From germline, CDR1 is SGDLS and CDR2 YYNGEE. The CDR3 contains 16 residues. This CDR3 is CASSVAILGGTDTQYF. CDR3 bases: TGTGCCAGCAGCGTAGCTATACTAGGTGGCACAGATACGCAGTATTTT.

This clone showed up just once. The chain employs TRBV19 and TRBJ2-5; TRBD1 agrees at 9 bases. Germline trimming cut 4 bases from V and 5 bases from J; bases unmatched to any gene: 17. The CDR3 is 18 residues long. CDR1 and CDR2 (germline): LNHDA, SQIVND (reference sequence). CDR3 coding DNA: TGTGCCAGTAGTAAATCGGACACAGGGGGCTACGATTCGGAGACCCAGTACTTC. It codes for CASSKSDTGGYDSETQYF.

This clone showed up just once. The chain has TRBV29-1 and TRBJ2-5, with D tentatively TRBD1 (6 bases). Germline assignment: CDR1 SQVTM and CDR2 ANQGSEA. The CDR3 is 16 amino acids. V was cut by 0 bases and J by 4 bases, with 18 bases left in between. As DNA, the CDR3 is TGCAGCGTTGAAGATCCGGACAGCCGTGTGGGAGAGACCCAGTACTTC. Amino acids: CSVEDPDSRVGETQYF.

This clone was seen once. The V gene is TRBV2, the J gene TRBJ2-4; 9 bases are a match to TRBD1. There are 18 residues in the CDR3. With 5 bases clipped from V and 3 bases from J, the junction kept 14 bases outside the gene matches. Germline CDR1 and CDR2: SNHLY and FYNNEI. For the CDR3, the DNA is TGTGCCAGCAGTTCCACCGGGACAGGGAATTTTGACAAAAACATTCAGTACTTC. It encodes CASSSTGTGNFDKNIQYF.

The chain joins TRBV27 to TRBJ1-2; unclear D gene. The V end lost 2 bases, the J end lost 3 bases, and 16 bases lay between the germline ends. CDR1 is MNHEY and CDR2 is SMNVEV in the germline V gene (reference sequence). This CDR3 spans 16 amino acids. CDR3 sequence: CASSLIGSGSHYGYTF. The CDR3 nucleotides are TGTGCCAGCAGTTTAATCGGGAGCGGGAGCCACTATGGCTACACCTTC.

This chain links TRBV11-2 with TRBJ2-1, with D possibly matching TRBD2 (6 bases). The CDR3 length is 15 residues. Trimming left V 0 bases short and J 13 bases short, with 19 bases between. CDR1 is SGHAT and CDR2 is FQNNGV in the germline V gene. For the CDR3, the DNA is TGTGCCAGCAGCTTAGAGGGGACTTCTCGGGGAGGTCAGTTCTTC. It encodes CASSLEGTSRGGQFF.

The V and J genes are TRBV4-3 and TRBJ1-1; TRBD1 is a possible D gene (5 bases). The CDR3 consists of 14 residues. V shed 5 bases and J shed 6 bases, with 16 bases lying between them. Germline CDR1 and CDR2: LGHNA and YSLEER. The CDR3 reads CASSSRALGPEAFF. Written as DNA, the CDR3 is TGCGCCAGCAGCAGCCGGGCCTTGGGGCCTGAAGCTTTCTTT.

The chain couples TRBV21-1 to TRBJ2-1; the table's D call of TRBD2 was not tested on the DNA. TRBV21-1 is recorded as a pseudogene. The CDR3 totals 15 residues. CDR3 DNA: TGTGCCAGCAGCATCACCTGTGCGCGGGGAAATGAGCAGTTCTTC. Its translation: CASSITCARGNEQFF.

The chain links TRBV20-1 to TRBJ2-1, with D unclear. The V end lost 4 bases, the J end lost 4 bases, and 5 bases lay between the germline ends. From germline, CDR1 is DFQATT and CDR2 SNEGSKA (reference sequence). The CDR3 is 11 residues long. The CDR3 nucleotides read TGCAGTGCTATGCGGTACAATGAGCAGTTCTTC. Amino acid sequence: CSAMRYNEQFF.

This clone turned up a few times. The rearrangement joins TRBV6-1 to TRBJ1-1; tentative D call: TRBD1 (6 bases). The CDR3 extends over 12 amino acids. Germline V gene lookup returns CDR1 MNHNS and CDR2 SASEGT. Trimming removed 6 bases from V and 11 bases from J, with 16 bases in between. In DNA form, the CDR3 reads TGTGCCAGCAGCCACGGACAGTTTGATGCTTTCTTT. Amino acid sequence: CASSHGQFDAFF.

The V call is TRBV4-1, the J call TRBJ1-5; tentative D call: TRBD1 (5 bases). V was pared by 9 bases and J by 3 bases, with 12 bases between. The CDR3 totals 13 residues. Per the germline V gene, CDR1 is MGHRA and CDR2 is YSYEKL. CDR3 loop: CASGLTDNQPQHF. The CDR3 nucleotides read TGCGCCAGTGGCTTGACAGACAATCAGCCCCAGCATTTT.

The V and J genes are TRBV11-3 and TRBJ2-7; 7 nucleotides line up with TRBD1. In germline, CDR1 is SGHNT, CDR2 YENEEA. V dropped 4 bases and J dropped 2; count of bases not matched to a gene: 5. This CDR3 comprises 14 residues. In DNA, the CDR3 is TGTGCCAGCAGCTCCCGGGACAGTCCCTACGAGCAGTACTTC. Translation: CASSSRDSPYEQYF.

The chain joins TRBV2 to TRBJ1-1; TRBD1 aligns across 7 bases. This CDR3 has 16 amino acids. V shed 5 bases, J shed 3 bases, and the junction held 12 bases outside the gene matches. The V gene's germline CDR1 is SNHLY and CDR2 FYNNEI. CDR3 loop: CASSPTLRGSDTEAFF. The CDR3 coding sequence is TGTGCCAGCAGTCCTACACTCAGGGGGTCGGACACTGAAGCTTTCTTT.

This chain joins TRBV7-3 and TRBJ2-7; the match to TRBD1 covers 11 bases. The CDR3 contains 14 residues. V shed 5 bases, J shed 6 bases, and the junction held 6 bases outside the gene matches. Germline loops: CDR1 SGHTA, CDR2 FQGTGA. The CDR3 bases are TGTGCCAGCAGCCTATCCGGGACAGGGGGCGAGCAGTACTTC. It is translated as CASSLSGTGGEQYF.

The chain links TRBV4-3 to TRBJ1-1; D not certain. Germline values: CDR1 LGHNA, CDR2 YSLEER. The CDR3 consists of 16 residues. V was shortened by 1 base and J by 3 bases, with 15 bases between the two germline ends. The CDR3 region is CASSQVREAVDTEAFF. Written as DNA, the CDR3 is TGCGCCAGCAGCCAAGTGAGGGAGGCGGTCGACACTGAAGCTTTCTTT.

This rearrangement joins TRBV29-1 to TRBJ2-7; 12 bases agree with TRBD2. The germline gives CDR1 SQVTM, CDR2 ANQGSEA. CDR3 size: 13 residues. CDR3 in amino acids: CSSRGLAGDEQYF. The CDR3, as DNA: TGCAGTTCAAGGGGACTAGCGGGCGACGAGCAGTACTTC.

V and J are TRBV4-3 and TRBJ1-5; the D gene is possibly TRBD1 (6 bases). CDR3 size: 16 residues. The germline gives CDR1 LGHNA, CDR2 YSLEER. V was pared by 0 bases and J by 6 bases, with 15 bases between. Here the CDR3 reads CASSQDLTGSTQPQHF. CDR3 in DNA: TGCGCCAGCAGCCAAGATCTGACAGGATCAACTCAGCCCCAGCATTTT.

The V call is TRBV5-8, the J call TRBJ1-2; no clear D gene. Looked up from germline, CDR1 is SGHTS and CDR2 is YDEGEE. V was cut by 0 bases and J by 3 bases, with 21 bases left in between. This CDR3 spans 18 amino acids. The CDR3 protein is CASSLEWEGKVGDYGYTF. CDR3 DNA: TGTGCCAGCAGCTTGGAGTGGGAGGGAAAGGTGGGAGACTATGGCTACACCTTC.

J is TRBJ2-7 and V is TRBV27; 7 bases are a match to TRBD1. The J segment lost 5 bases and the V segment lost 5 bases, leaving 9 bases of the junction unmatched. Germline assignment: CDR1 MNHEY and CDR2 SMNVEV (reference sequence). The CDR3 is 14 amino acids. CDR3: CASSGDRVGNEQYF. The CDR3 DNA sequence: TGTGCCAGCAGTGGAGACAGGGTAGGGAACGAGCAGTACTTC.